The clone carrying this T cell receptor (beta chain) was observed a few times. Its antigen is unidentified. This sample was taken from a study of T cells in Graves' hyperthyroidism and ophthalmopathy. Study in general: Peripheral blood sampling occurred at initial diagnosis, before any treatment. Findings and caveats of the study: Researchers found most expanded thyroid clonotypes above 0.001 in blood as well.

The CDR3 regions of TCR beta were amplified from RNA transcripts. In the first-round RT-PCR of the TCR CDR3, the HTBI primer set was used. TCRdb analysed the multiplex PCR reads with MiXCR anew, one entry per CDR3 protein. The repertoire includes 400,000 to 500,000 distinct CDR3 sequences, under 15% of them detected once, and approximately 13% sits in the top ten. The sequence was collected from a man aged 18 to 35 with Graves' ophthalmopathy. Sequenced sample: blood.

CDR3 region: CATSVRTGNGNTIYF. CDR3 bases: TGTGCCACCAGTGTTAGGACAGGGAACGGAAACACCATATATTTT. The chain employs TRBV24-1 and TRBJ1-3; 8 bases are a match to TRBD1. This CDR3 comprises 15 residues. V was pared by 5 bases and J by 4 bases, with 6 bases of the junction left unmatched. Per the germline V gene, CDR1 is KGHDR and CDR2 is SFDVKD.